This TCR beta chain was sequenced during a study of T cell responses to AZD1222 COVID-19 vaccine. TCRdb keeps only in-frame clones here, not all; method: immunoSEQ multiplex PCR. The data hold 15,000 or so clones, with over 60% observed a single time. Germline assignment: CDR1 LGHNA and CDR2 YSLEER. Unmatched junction bases numbered 2, after V lost 3 bases and J lost 1 base. This CDR3 has 15 residues. The clonotype originates from an adult who received the AZD1222 COVID-19 vaccine. The chain is built from TRBV4-3 and TRBJ2-1; TRBD2 matches at 8 bases. Sequencing used peripheral blood, obtained 28 days after the second AZD1222 dose. CDR3 in DNA: TGCGCCAGCAGCCAGAGCGGGGGATCCTACAATGAGCAGTTCTTC. It encodes CASSQSGGSYNEQFF.